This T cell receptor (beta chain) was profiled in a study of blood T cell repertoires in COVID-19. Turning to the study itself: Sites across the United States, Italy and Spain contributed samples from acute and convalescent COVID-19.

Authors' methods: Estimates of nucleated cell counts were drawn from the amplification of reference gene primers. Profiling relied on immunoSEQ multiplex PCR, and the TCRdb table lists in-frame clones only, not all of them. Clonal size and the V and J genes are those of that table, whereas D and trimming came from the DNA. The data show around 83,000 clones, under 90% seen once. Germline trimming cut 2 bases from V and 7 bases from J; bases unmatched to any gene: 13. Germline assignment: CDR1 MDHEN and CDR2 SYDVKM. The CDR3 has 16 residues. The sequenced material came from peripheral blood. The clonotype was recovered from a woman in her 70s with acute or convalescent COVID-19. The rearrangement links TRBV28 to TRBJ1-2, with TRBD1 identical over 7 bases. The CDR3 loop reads CASSLTRQGFVGGYTF. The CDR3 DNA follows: TGTGCCAGCAGTTTAACCCGACAGGGATTTGTTGGTGGCTACACCTTC.